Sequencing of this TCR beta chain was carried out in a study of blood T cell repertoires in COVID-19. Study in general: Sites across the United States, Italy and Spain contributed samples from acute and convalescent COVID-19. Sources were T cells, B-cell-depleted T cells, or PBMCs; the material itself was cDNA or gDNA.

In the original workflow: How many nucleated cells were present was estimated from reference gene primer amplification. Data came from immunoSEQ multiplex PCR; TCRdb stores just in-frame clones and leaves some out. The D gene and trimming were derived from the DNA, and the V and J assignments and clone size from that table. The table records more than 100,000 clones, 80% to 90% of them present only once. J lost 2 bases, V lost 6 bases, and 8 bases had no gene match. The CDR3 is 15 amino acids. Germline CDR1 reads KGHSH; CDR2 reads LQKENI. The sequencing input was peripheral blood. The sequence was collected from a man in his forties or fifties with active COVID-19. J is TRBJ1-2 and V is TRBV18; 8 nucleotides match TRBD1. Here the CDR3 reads CASSPYRDRNYGYTF. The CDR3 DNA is TGTGCCAGCTCTCCCTATCGGGACAGGAACTATGGCTACACCTTC.